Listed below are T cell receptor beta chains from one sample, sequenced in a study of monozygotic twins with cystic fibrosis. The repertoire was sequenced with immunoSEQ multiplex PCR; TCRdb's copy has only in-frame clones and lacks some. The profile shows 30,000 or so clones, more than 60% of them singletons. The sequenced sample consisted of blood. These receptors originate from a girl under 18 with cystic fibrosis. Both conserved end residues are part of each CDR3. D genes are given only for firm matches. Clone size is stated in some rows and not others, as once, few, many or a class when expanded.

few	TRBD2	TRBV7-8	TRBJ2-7	CASSPGPGLASYEQYF	TGTGCCAGCAGCCCCGGACCGGGACTAGCGTCCTACGAGCAGTACTTC
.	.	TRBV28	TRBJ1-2	CASGPSSRESNYGYTF	TGTGCCAGCGGCCCGAGTTCCAGGGAGAGTAACTATGGCTACACCTTC
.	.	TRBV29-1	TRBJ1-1	CSVERARGTEAFF	TGCAGCGTTGAACGGGCTAGGGGCACTGAAGCTTTCTTT
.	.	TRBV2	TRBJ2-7	CATAQGSYEQYF	TGTGCCACGGCCCAGGGGTCCTACGAGCAGTACTTC
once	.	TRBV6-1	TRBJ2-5	CASSADQVWGRETQYF	TGTGCCAGCAGTGCTGATCAGGTTTGGGGGCGGGAGACCCAGTACTTC
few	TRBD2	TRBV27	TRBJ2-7	CASSTRLGGSSYEQYF	TGTGCCAGCAGCACACGACTTGGCGGGAGCTCCTACGAGCAGTACTTC
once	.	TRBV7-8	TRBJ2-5	CASRSRQSQETQYF	TGTGCCAGCAGGAGTCGGCAATCCCAAGAGACCCAGTACTTC
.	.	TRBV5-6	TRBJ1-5	CASSRRGVAWNQPQHF	TGTGCCAGCAGCCGAAGGGGGGTGGCATGGAATCAGCCCCAGCATTTT
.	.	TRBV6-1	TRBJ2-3	CASSRGLGGLAQYF	TGTGCCAGCAGCCGAGGACTAGGGGGCCTAGCGCAGTATTTT
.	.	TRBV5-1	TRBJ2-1	CASSLPLYNEQFF	TGCGCCAGCAGCTTGCCGCTCTACAATGAGCAGTTCTTC
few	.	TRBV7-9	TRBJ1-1	CASRGWDPNTEAFF	TGTGCCAGCAGGGGGTGGGACCCAAACACTGAAGCTTTCTTT
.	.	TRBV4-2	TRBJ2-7	CASSQEERSYEQYF	TGTGCCAGCAGCCAAGAGGAGCGATCCTACGAGCAGTACTTC
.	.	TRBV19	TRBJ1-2	CASSIVDRRGLYYGYTF	TGTGCCAGTAGTATAGTGGACCGCCGGGGACTATACTATGGCTACACCTTC
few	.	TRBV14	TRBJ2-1	CASSQTPRGSSHNEQFF	TGTGCCAGCAGCCAAACTCCCCGAGGGAGTTCCCACAATGAGCAGTTCTTC
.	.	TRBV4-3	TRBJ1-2	CASSQDPGVYGYTF	TGCGCCAGCAGCCAAGATCCGGGAGTTTATGGCTACACCTTC
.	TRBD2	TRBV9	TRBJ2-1	CASSLAGAPLNEQFF	TGTGCCAGCAGCCTAGCGGGGGCCCCCCTCAATGAGCAGTTCTTC
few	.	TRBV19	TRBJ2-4	CASQRGPGYIQYF	TGTGCCAGTCAAAGGGGACCTGGGTACATTCAGTACTTC